The clone carrying this TCR beta chain was counted only a few times. Profiling relied on immunoSEQ multiplex PCR, and the TCRdb table lists in-frame clones only, not all of them. The sample contains about 240,000 clones, 84% of which appear only once. This sample is drawn from a study of Tregs in tolerant kidney transplant recipients. CD4+CD25+CD127- Tregs, CD4+CD25- non-Tregs, CD4 and CD8 cells were sorted. The specimen was CD4+ T cells from blood. The receptor comes from a human donor in good health.

The chain's CDR3 is CASSRDSGYEQYF. In nucleotides, the CDR3 is TGTGCCAGCAGCCGGGACAGCGGCTACGAGCAGTACTTC. The genes are TRBV25-1 and TRBJ2-7; 7 bases agree with TRBD1. This CDR3 comprises 13 residues. Germline CDR1 MGHDK, CDR2 SYGVNS. J gave up 3 bases and V 6 bases, and 5 bases lay outside the gene matches.